In its sample, the clone carrying this T cell receptor (beta chain) was seen many times. The data were taken from a study of T cells after yellow fever vaccination. TCRdb re-analysed the 5' RACE reads in MiXCR, keeping a single row per CDR3 protein. The table records 350,000 to 450,000 distinct CDR3 sequences, about 6.2% of them present only once. The CDR3 sequence is 14 residues long. Germline lookup yields CDR1 ENHRY and CDR2 SYGVKD. V gave up 6 bases and J gave up 7 bases; unmatched junction bases: 9. The sample here was PBMCs, taken 5 days after the yellow fever booster vaccination. The rearrangement uses TRBV10-3 and TRBJ2-5; 9 bases are a match to TRBD1. The source of this sequence is a man aged 30-40 years who received the YFV17D yellow fever vaccine. The CDR3 sequence is CAIRGDRDGGTQYF. The CDR3 DNA is TGTGCCATCAGGGGGGACAGGGACGGTGGGACCCAGTACTTC.